This TCR beta chain stems from a study of T cell responses to AZD1222 COVID-19 vaccine. General observations from the study: Once two AZD1222 doses were given, Spike-specific TCR breadth and depth went up. Spike was spanned by vaccine-associated CD4 TCRs, which were dominant at 160-218 and 743-854.

Points on this clone: Its specificity is not known.

Method: immunoSEQ multiplex PCR; TCRdb's copy keeps in-frame clones and lacks some. The sample lists 35,000 to 45,000 clones; 60% to 85% were seen once. CDR1 and CDR2 from the germline V gene are SGHRS and YFSETQ. Trimming left V 0 bases short and J 7 bases short, with 10 bases between. The CDR3 spans 14 residues. This receptor was identified in an adult in good health. The sequencing here drew on peripheral blood, taken on day 0 of AZD1222 vaccination. The rearrangement joins TRBV5-1 to TRBJ1-4; D call uncertain. This CDR3 reads CASSLGSWGEKLFF. The DNA for the CDR3 is TGCGCCAGCAGCTTGGGGTCGTGGGGTGAAAAACTGTTTTTT.